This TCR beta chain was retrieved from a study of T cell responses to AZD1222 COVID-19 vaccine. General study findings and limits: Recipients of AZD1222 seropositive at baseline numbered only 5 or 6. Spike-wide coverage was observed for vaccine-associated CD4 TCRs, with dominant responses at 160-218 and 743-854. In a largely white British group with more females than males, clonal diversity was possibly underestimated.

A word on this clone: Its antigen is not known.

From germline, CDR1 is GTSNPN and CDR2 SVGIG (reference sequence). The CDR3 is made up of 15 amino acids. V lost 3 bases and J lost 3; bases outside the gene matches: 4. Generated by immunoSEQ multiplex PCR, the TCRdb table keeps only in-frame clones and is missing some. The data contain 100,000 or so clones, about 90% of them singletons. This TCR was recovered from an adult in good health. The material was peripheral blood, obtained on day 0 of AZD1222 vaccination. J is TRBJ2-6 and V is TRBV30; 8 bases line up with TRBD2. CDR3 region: CAWSREGFGANVLTF. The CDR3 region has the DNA TGTGCCTGGAGCCGGGAGGGTTTTGGGGCCAACGTCCTGACTTTC.